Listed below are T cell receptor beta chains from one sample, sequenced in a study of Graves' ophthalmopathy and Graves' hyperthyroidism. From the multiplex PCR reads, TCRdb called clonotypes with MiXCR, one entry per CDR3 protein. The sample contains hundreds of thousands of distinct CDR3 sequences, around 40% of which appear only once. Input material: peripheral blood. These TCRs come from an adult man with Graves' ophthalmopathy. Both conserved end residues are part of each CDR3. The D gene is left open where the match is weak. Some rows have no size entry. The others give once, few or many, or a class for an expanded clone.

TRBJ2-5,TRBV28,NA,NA,CASSLSGTGETQYF,TGTGCCAGCAGTTTATCAGGAACAGGAGAGACCCAGTACTTC
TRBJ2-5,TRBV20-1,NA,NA,CSASVPDTETQYF,TGCAGTGCTAGCGTGCCGGATACAGAGACCCAGTACTTC
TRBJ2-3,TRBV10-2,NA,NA,CASSLGAGSTDTQYF,TGCGCCAGCTCCCTCGGGGCAGGAAGCACAGATACGCAGTATTTT
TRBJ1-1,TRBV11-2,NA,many,CASSPPAVNTEAFF,TGTGCCAGCAGCCCCCCCGCGGTGAACACTGAAGCTTTCTTT
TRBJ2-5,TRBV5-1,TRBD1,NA,CASREGTVPETQYF,TGCGCCAGCAGAGAGGGGACAGTCCCCGAGACCCAGTACTTC
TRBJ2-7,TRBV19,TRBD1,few,CANTDRDRDEQYF,TGTGCCAATACCGACAGGGATCGAGACGAGCAGTACTTC
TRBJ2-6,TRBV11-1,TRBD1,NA,CASSLSGTGGAGGANVLTF,TGTGCCAGCAGCTTATCCGGGACAGGGGGCGCGGGTGGGGCCAACGTCCTGACTTTC
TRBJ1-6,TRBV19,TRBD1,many,CASGDRGVDSPLHF,TGTGCCAGTGGAGACAGGGGAGTGGATTCACCCCTCCACTTT
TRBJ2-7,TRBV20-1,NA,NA,CSAPLRPSLSYEQYF,TGCAGTGCCCCCCTCAGGCCTTCACTTTCCTACGAGCAGTACTTC
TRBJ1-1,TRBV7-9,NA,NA,CASSATSGYTEAFF,TGTGCCAGCAGTGCGACTAGCGGCTACACTGAAGCTTTCTTT
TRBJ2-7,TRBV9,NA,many,CASSVTGYPYEQYF,TGTGCCAGCAGCGTAACAGGGTACCCCTACGAGCAGTACTTC
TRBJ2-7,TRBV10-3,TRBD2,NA,CAIGKTSGAYEQYF,TGTGCCATCGGGAAGACTAGCGGGGCCTACGAGCAGTACTTC
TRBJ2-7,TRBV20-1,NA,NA,CSASYSGLGAEQYF,TGCAGTGCTAGTTATTCAGGGTTGGGAGCCGAGCAGTACTTC
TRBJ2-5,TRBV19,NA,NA,CASSIDSVEETQYF,TGTGCCAGTAGTATAGATAGCGTGGAAGAGACCCAGTACTTC
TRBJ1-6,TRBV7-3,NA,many,CASSLGPNNSPLHF,TGTGCCAGCAGCCTCGGTCCTAATAATTCACCCCTCCACTTT
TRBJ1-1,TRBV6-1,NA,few,CASSQPDTEAFF,TGTGCCAGCAGCCAACCGGACACTGAAGCTTTCTTT
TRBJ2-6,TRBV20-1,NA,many,CSARDPRGAGANVLTF,TGCAGTGCTAGAGATCCGCGAGGCGCTGGGGCCAACGTCCTGACTTTC